Each of the 23 T cell receptor beta chains below was sequenced from the same sample in a study of OX40 agonist ivuxolimab in advanced cancers. Method: immunoSEQ multiplex PCR; TCRdb's copy keeps in-frame clones and lacks some. The table has about 46,000 clones, about 88% seen once. Sequencing used CD4+ or CD8+ T cells sorted from blood, obtained in a trial of the OX40 agonist ivuxolimab. These receptors were taken from an adult with an advanced solid tumor such as melanoma, head and neck, liver or kidney cancer.

In this sample, this clone turned up a few times. The V gene is TRBV4-1, the J gene TRBJ2-7; the D gene is possibly TRBD2 (6 bases). Germline CDR1 and CDR2: MGHRA and YSYEKL. CDR3 size: 17 residues. The V end was cut by 3 bases, the J end by 0 bases, with 18 bases between. CDR3 loop: CASSHPVRGGTSYEQYF. DNA of the CDR3: TGCGCCAGCAGCCATCCCGTTCGGGGCGGGACCTCCTACGAGCAGTACTTC.

The rearrangement uses TRBV19 and TRBJ2-7; 8 bases agree with TRBD1. Germline assignment: CDR1 LNHDA and CDR2 SQIVND (reference sequence). The CDR3 runs 12 residues. V shed 6 bases, J shed 6 bases, and the junction held 4 bases outside the gene matches. In DNA, the CDR3 is TGTGCCAGTAGCCCAGGGGGCAGCGAGCAGTACTTC. Translating it yields CASSPGGSEQYF.

The V gene is TRBV7-9, the J gene TRBJ1-2; TRBD1 agrees at 9 bases. CDR1 and CDR2 from the germline V gene are SEHNR and FQNEAQ (reference sequence). The CDR3 contains 13 residues. V lost 4 bases, J lost 4 bases, and 1 base stayed unmatched. CDR3 amino acids: CASSWGQGYGYTF. In nucleotides, the CDR3 is TGTGCCAGCAGCTGGGGACAGGGCTATGGCTACACCTTC.

This clone was seen more than once but under ten times. This chain uses TRBV6-5 with TRBJ2-7; tentatively, D is TRBD1 or TRBD2 (5 bases each). Per the germline V gene, CDR1 is MNHEY and CDR2 is SVGAGI. This CDR3 spans 12 amino acids. V dropped 7 bases and J dropped 7 bases, with 14 bases sitting between them. The DNA for the CDR3 is TGTGCCAGCACTAGGGGAGTTGGGGAGCAGTACTTC. Translated: CASTRGVGEQYF.

The rearrangement joins TRBV30 to TRBJ2-2; no firm D call. This CDR3 comprises 15 residues. Germline-derived CDR1 and CDR2 are GTSNPN and SVGIG (reference sequence). The V gene lost 2 bases and the J gene lost 0 bases, with 10 bases spanning the gap. The CDR3 nucleotides read TGTGCCTGGAGTCAAGGTTCCTCGAACACCGGGGAGCTGTTTTTT. Residues: CAWSQGSSNTGELFF.

V gene TRBV19 combines with J gene TRBJ2-5; the D gene is possibly TRBD1 (6 bases). Per germline, CDR1 LNHDA and CDR2 SQIVND (reference sequence). This CDR3 has 18 amino acids. V was cut by 5 bases and J by 3 bases, with 25 bases left in between. The CDR3 coding sequence is TGTGCCAGTAGTGCCCTTGGGCCGGGGACAAAATTAGAAGAGACCCAGTACTTC. It codes for CASSALGPGTKLEETQYF.

This clone was seen just once. The rearrangement links TRBV7-3 to TRBJ2-5, with D perhaps given as TRBD1 or TRBD2 (5 bases each). CDR3 length: 13 residues. Germline V CDR1 and CDR2: SGHTA, FQGTGA. V lost 5 bases and J lost 2, with 9 bases in between. As DNA, the CDR3 is TGTGCCAGCAGCCAGGGACGACAAGAGACCCAGTACTTC. Amino acids: CASSQGRQETQYF.

V usage is TRBV19 and J usage is TRBJ2-7, with D hard to call. Per the germline V gene, CDR1 is LNHDA and CDR2 is SQIVND (reference sequence). This CDR3 comprises 13 residues. The V end was cut by 3 bases, the J end by 3 bases, with 9 bases between. The CDR3 reads CASSIGYNYEQYF. The CDR3 nucleotides read TGTGCCAGTAGTATTGGCTATAACTACGAGCAGTACTTC.

The chain is built from TRBV7-3 and TRBJ1-5; D remains unclear. Deletions cut 2 bases from V and 4 bases from J, with 6 bases between. This CDR3 is built from 13 residues. Germline-derived CDR1 and CDR2 are SGHTA and FQGTGA. The CDR3 loop reads CASSLGPNQPQHF. In DNA form, the CDR3 reads TGTGCCAGCAGCTTAGGTCCGAATCAGCCCCAGCATTTT.

The CDR3 region is CASSAQLEGEQYF. CDR3 nucleotide sequence: TGTGCCAGCAGCGCCCAATTAGAAGGCGAGCAGTACTTC. The chain recombines TRBV2 with TRBJ2-7; D call uncertain. The CDR3 sequence is 13 residues long. Germline V gene data show CDR1 as SNHLY and CDR2 as FYNNEI. V gave up 6 bases and J gave up 6 bases, with 15 bases separating them.

The J gene is TRBJ1-3, the V gene TRBV9; the D gene is possibly TRBD1 (5 bases). The germline V gene encodes CDR1 SGDLS and CDR2 YYNGEE. The CDR3 has 16 amino acids. V was trimmed by 3 bases and J by 0 bases, leaving 13 bases between them. The CDR3 DNA reads as TGTGCCAGCAGCGCGGACATTCCCAACTCTGGAAACACCATATATTTT. Translation: CASSADIPNSGNTIYF.

Comment on this clone: The germline gene is not matched at one end of the junction; a read error may be the cause. This sequence joins TRBV7-2 and TRBJ2-7; 8 bases are a match to TRBD2. This CDR3 is built from 12 residues. CDR1 and CDR2 from the germline V gene are SGHTA and FQGNSA. CDR3 DNA sequence: TGTGCCAGCACCATGGGCACTAGCGGACTTACATTC. Its protein is CASTMGTSGLTF.

CDR3 bases: TGTGCCAGCAGTTTAGATGGCAGGGGGCGCTCTGAAGCTTTCTTT. It codes for CASSLDGRGRSEAFF. The rearrangement uses TRBV27 and TRBJ1-1, with TRBD1 matching over 8 bases. Unmatched junction bases numbered 8, after V lost 2 bases and J lost 6 bases. The germline CDR1 and CDR2 sequences are MNHEY and SMNVEV (reference sequence). The CDR3 is made up of 15 amino acids.

The chain recombines TRBV7-2 with TRBJ2-2, with no clear D. With 3 bases removed from V and 2 bases from J, the gap between germline ends came to 10 bases. Germline V gene lookup returns CDR1 SGHTA and CDR2 FQGNSA. The CDR3 runs 15 residues. Here the CDR3 reads CASSLGSFNTGELFF. CDR3 nucleotide sequence: TGTGCCAGCAGCTTGGGCAGCTTCAACACCGGGGAGCTGTTTTTT.

V is TRBV28 and J is TRBJ2-3, with D perhaps TRBD2 (6 bases). CDR3 size: 15 residues. V was trimmed by 6 bases and J by 6 bases, leaving 19 bases between them. From germline, CDR1 is MDHEN and CDR2 SYDVKM. CDR3 bases: TGTGCCAGCAGGGGCCAAGGAGGGGCGTACGATACGCAGTATTTT. It is translated as CASRGQGGAYDTQYF. Variable domain in full (rest from reference TRBV28 and TRBJ2-3): DVKVTQSSRYLVKRTGEKVFLECVQDMDHENMFWYRQDPGLGLRLIYFSYDVKMKEKGDIPEGYSVSREKKERFSLILESASTNQTSMYLCASRGQGGAYDTQYFGPGTRLTVL.

A few counts support this clone. The V and J genes are TRBV28 and TRBJ1-3, with 7 nucleotides matching TRBD1. Germline V CDR1 and CDR2: MDHEN, SYDVKM. This CDR3 has 17 residues. The V and J ends lost 7 bases and 0 bases, in that order; junction bases with no gene match: 12. CDR3 sequence reads: CASTPPGQMFSGNTIYF. The DNA for the CDR3 is TGTGCCAGCACCCCGCCGGGACAGATGTTCTCTGGAAACACCATATATTTT.

The rearrangement uses TRBV2 and TRBJ1-5, with D possibly TRBD1 on 5 matching bases. This CDR3 is built from 15 residues. The ends were cut back, 2 bases at V and 7 bases at J, with 15 bases in the middle. Germline V lookup: CDR1 SNHLY, CDR2 FYNNEI. CDR3 sequence (DNA): TGTGCCAGCAGTGAAATTGGGGGAGGGGCGCAGCCCCAGCATTTT. Translating it yields CASSEIGGGAQPQHF.

This clone has a handful of counts. This chain joins TRBV29-1 and TRBJ2-1, with 7 positions matching TRBD2. The germline V gene encodes CDR1 SQVTM and CDR2 ANQGSEA. The length of the CDR3 is 14 residues. V trimming: 5 bases; J trimming: 4 bases; junction bases outside the gene matches: 8. The CDR3 protein is CSVMTSQPYNEQFF. CDR3 coding DNA: TGCAGCGTTATGACTAGCCAACCTTACAATGAGCAGTTCTTC.

The genes are TRBV4-1 and TRBJ2-3; 7 positions agree with TRBD1. Germline V CDR1 and CDR2: MGHRA, YSYEKL. The trim removed 0 bases at V and 2 bases at J, leaving 14 bases unmatched. The CDR3 has 19 amino acids. CDR3 sequence: CASSQDLVRDRVYTDTQYF. As DNA, the CDR3 is TGCGCCAGCAGCCAAGATCTCGTGCGAGACAGGGTATACACAGATACGCAGTATTTT.

CDR3 sequence reads: CASSMGGNSGANVLTF. The CDR3, as DNA: TGTGCCAGTAGTATGGGAGGGAATTCTGGGGCCAACGTCCTGACTTTC. The V and J genes are TRBV19 and TRBJ2-6, with 7 bases that match TRBD2. Germline V gives CDR1 LNHDA, CDR2 SQIVND (reference sequence). The CDR3 spans 16 residues. With 3 bases clipped from V and 1 base from J, the junction kept 3 bases outside the gene matches.

This sequence joins TRBV7-9 and TRBJ2-5; the match to TRBD1 covers 11 bases. From germline, CDR1 is SEHNR and CDR2 FQNEAQ (reference sequence). The junction had 9 bases not matched to a gene; V was cut back by 4 bases and J by 2 bases. The CDR3 runs 17 residues. DNA of the CDR3: TGTGCCAGCAGCTCTCCCTTCGGGACAGGGGGTCAAGAGACCCAGTACTTC. This gives the protein CASSSPFGTGGQETQYF.

The chain couples TRBV6-1 to TRBJ1-2; tentative D call: TRBD1 (5 bases). The CDR3 loop spans 13 amino acids. Looked up from germline, CDR1 is MNHNS and CDR2 is SASEGT. Trimming cost V 6 bases and J 5 bases, with 13 bases left between them. DNA for the CDR3: TGTGCCAGCAGGAGGGACGGCTATTATGGCTACACCTTC. Protein product: CASRRDGYYGYTF.

V and J are TRBV5-1 and TRBJ1-3; D might be TRBD1 (5 bases). The CDR3 is 14 amino acids. Germline CDR1 SGHRS, CDR2 YFSETQ. V was clipped by 4 bases and J by 4 bases, with 12 bases between them. The CDR3 loop is CASSDWTPGNTIYF. DNA for the CDR3: TGCGCCAGCAGCGACTGGACACCGGGAAACACCATATATTTT.